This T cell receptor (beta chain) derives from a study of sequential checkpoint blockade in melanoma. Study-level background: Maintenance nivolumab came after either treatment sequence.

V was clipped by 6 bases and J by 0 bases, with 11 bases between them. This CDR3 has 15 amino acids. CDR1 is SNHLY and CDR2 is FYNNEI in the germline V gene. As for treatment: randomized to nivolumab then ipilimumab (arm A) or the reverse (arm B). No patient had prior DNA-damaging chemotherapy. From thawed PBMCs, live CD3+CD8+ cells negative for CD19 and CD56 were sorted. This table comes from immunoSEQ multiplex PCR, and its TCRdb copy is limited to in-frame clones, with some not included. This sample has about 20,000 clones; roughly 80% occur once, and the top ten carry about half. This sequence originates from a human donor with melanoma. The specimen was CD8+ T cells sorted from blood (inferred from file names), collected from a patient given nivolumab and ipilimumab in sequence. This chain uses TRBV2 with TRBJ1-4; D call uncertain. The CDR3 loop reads CASRRIISTNEKLFF. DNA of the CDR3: TGTGCCAGCAGGAGAATAATATCAACTAATGAAAAACTGTTTTTT.